This is a list of T cell receptor beta chains from one sample in a study of beta chain features in type 1 diabetes. TCRdb's table, derived via immunoSEQ multiplex PCR, lists solely in-frame clones and lacks some. The sample contains around 430,000 clones, around 28% of which appear only once. Sequencing used naive CD4+ T cells from blood. Receptors were obtained from a man aged 18 to 35 in good health. CDR3s include the opening cysteine and the closing phenylalanine or tryptophan. D genes are given only for firm matches. Rows give clone size only sometimes, using once, few, many, or a class for an expanded clone.

clone_size d_call j_call v_call cdr3_aa cdr3_nt
. . TRBJ1-2 TRBV30 CAWSRRGVNYGYTF TGTGCCTGGAGTCGCAGGGGAGTTAACTATGGCTACACCTTC
. . TRBJ2-7 TRBV15 CATSLHDRPGRLEQYF TGTGCCACCAGCTTACATGACAGACCGGGACGGCTCGAGCAGTACTTC
. . TRBJ2-7 TRBV7-2 CASSFQGPQLGYEQYF TGTGCCAGCAGCTTCCAGGGACCGCAACTCGGATACGAGCAGTACTTC
. TRBD1 TRBJ1-1 TRBV27 CASSWTGQNTEAFF TGTGCCAGCAGTTGGACAGGGCAGAACACTGAAGCTTTCTTT
. . TRBJ2-3 TRBV14 CASSQALWDTQYF TGTGCCAGCAGCCAAGCCCTTTGGGATACGCAGTATTTT
. . TRBJ2-7 TRBV7-8 CASSLGQRTSYEQYF TGTGCCAGCAGCTTAGGACAGAGGACCTCCTACGAGCAGTACTTC
few TRBD2 TRBJ2-4 TRBV4-3 CASSQETSGRIAKNIQYF TGCGCCAGCAGCCAAGAAACTAGCGGGAGAATAGCCAAAAACATTCAGTACTTC
few . TRBJ2-7 TRBV28 CASGGIHEQYF TGTGCCAGCGGGGGGATCCACGAGCAGTACTTC
few . TRBJ2-6 TRBV28 CASSPLGLLQSGANVLTF TGTGCCAGCAGCCCTCTGGGACTTCTCCAATCTGGGGCCAACGTCCTGACTTTC
. . TRBJ1-2 TRBV5-1 CASSSGQPNYGYTF TGCGCCAGCAGCAGCGGACAGCCTAACTATGGCTACACCTTC
. TRBD2 TRBJ2-7 TRBV27 CASSLAGGPDEQYF TGTGCCAGCAGTTTAGCGGGAGGCCCCGACGAGCAGTACTTC
few . TRBJ2-7 TRBV2 CATSGLYEQYF TGTGCCACCTCAGGGCTTTACGAGCAGTACTTC
few TRBD1 TRBJ1-1 TRBV30 CACYRGSGTEAFF TGTGCCTGCTACAGGGGATCGGGCACTGAAGCTTTCTTT
. . TRBJ2-1 TRBV11-3 CASSFGGSGEQFF TGTGCCAGCAGCTTTGGCGGAAGCGGTGAGCAGTTCTTC
. . TRBJ1-1 TRBV30 CAWSRRENTEAFF TGTGCCTGGAGCCGACGGGAGAACACTGAAGCTTTCTTT
once TRBD2 TRBJ2-7 TRBV2 CASSRLAGGTYEQYF TGTGCCAGCAGTCGACTAGCGGGAGGGACCTACGAGCAGTACTTC
few . TRBJ2-3 TRBV5-6 CASSLARAPSADTQYF TGTGCCAGCAGCTTGGCCCGGGCTCCCTCCGCAGATACGCAGTATTTT
few . TRBJ2-3 TRBV10-3 CAITRTGSSLAGDTDTQYF TGTGCCATCACCCGGACAGGGTCTTCCCTAGCGGGCGACACAGATACGCAGTATTTT
few . TRBJ2-3 TRBV7-2 CASSLSAGTDTQYF TGTGCCAGCAGCTTATCGGCGGGCACAGATACGCAGTATTTT
few . TRBJ1-5 TRBV30 CAWSSDRDQPQHF TGTGCCTGGAGTTCCGACAGAGATCAGCCCCAGCATTTT
. TRBD2 TRBJ2-3 TRBV11-2 CATAPGLRDTQYF TGTGCCACCGCGCCGGGACTAAGGGATACGCAGTATTTT
few . TRBJ2-2 TRBV10-3 CAISGRDTGELFF TGTGCCATCAGTGGCAGGGATACCGGGGAGCTGTTTTTT
. TRBD2 TRBJ2-7 TRBV27 CASSLSASGTYEQYF TGTGCCAGCAGTTTATCGGCTAGCGGAACCTACGAGCAGTACTTC
few . TRBJ2-1 TRBV4-1 CASSQDPLRGSYNEQFF TGCGCCAGCAGCCAAGATCCGCTACGGGGCTCCTACAATGAGCAGTTCTTC
. . TRBJ1-1 TRBV30 CAWSQQNEAFF TGTGCCTGGAGTCAGCAGAACGAAGCTTTCTTT
. . TRBJ2-5 TRBV27 CASSTFGGQETQYF TGTGCCAGCAGTACCTTTGGGGGACAAGAGACCCAGTACTTC
. . TRBJ2-6 TRBV29-1 CSVYSGANVLTF TGCAGCGTTTATAGTGGGGCCAACGTCCTGACTTTC
. . TRBJ2-1 TRBV9 CASSGADLYNEQFF TGTGCCAGCAGCGGAGCCGATTTATACAATGAGCAGTTCTTC
. TRBD1 TRBJ1-5 TRBV30 CAFGQGGQPQHF TGTGCCTTCGGACAGGGGGGTCAGCCCCAGCATTTT
. . TRBJ2-3 TRBV4-2 CASSQAPAGTQYF TGTGCCAGCAGCCAAGCTCCCGCGGGTACGCAGTATTTT
few TRBD2 TRBJ2-3 TRBV25-1 CASSEAGGRVDTQYF TGTGCCAGCAGTGAAGCGGGCGGGAGGGTCGATACGCAGTATTTT
. . TRBJ1-1 TRBV29-1 CSVVDINTEAFF TGCAGCGTTGTGGACATTAACACTGAAGCTTTCTTT
few . TRBJ1-3 TRBV30 CAWGTGSSGNTIYF TGTGCCTGGGGCACAGGGAGCTCTGGAAACACCATATATTTT
few . TRBJ2-7 TRBV5-6 CASSYWGARQVAEQYF TGTGCCAGCAGCTATTGGGGCGCCCGACAGGTTGCCGAGCAGTACTTC
once . TRBJ2-7 TRBV7-8 CASSGGGGSSYEQYF TGTGCCAGCAGCGGCGGTGGAGGTAGCTCCTACGAGCAGTACTTC
few . TRBJ2-7 TRBV28 CASSTPSYEQYF TGTGCCAGCAGTACCCCGTCCTACGAGCAGTACTTC
. . TRBJ2-2 TRBV30 CAWSVTNTGELFF TGTGCCTGGAGTGTGACGAACACCGGGGAGCTGTTTTTT
. . TRBJ2-5 TRBV5-1 CASSLGDSRGETQYF TGCGCCAGCAGCTTGGGGGACTCCCGCGGCGAGACCCAGTACTTC
. . TRBJ2-7 TRBV18 CASSPLGAPYEQYF TGTGCCAGCTCACCACTGGGCGCCCCCTACGAGCAGTACTTC
few . TRBJ2-1 TRBV18 CASSPRTNEQFF TGTGCCAGCTCACCAAGAACCAATGAGCAGTTCTTC
. . TRBJ2-5 TRBV20-1 CSPALRETQYF TGCAGTCCGGCCCTCAGAGAGACCCAGTACTTC
few TRBD1 TRBJ2-2 TRBV30 CAWTRDSVPGELFF TGTGCCTGGACCCGGGACAGCGTTCCCGGGGAGCTGTTTTTT
few . TRBJ2-3 TRBV29-1 CSVEKVQLRGSDTQYF TGCAGCGTTGAAAAGGTCCAGCTTAGGGGCTCAGATACGCAGTATTTT
few . TRBJ2-7 TRBV7-2 CASSLASGAYEQYF TGTGCCAGCAGCTTAGCGTCAGGGGCCTACGAGCAGTACTTC
. . TRBJ2-5 TRBV27 CASSIHLGKETQYF TGTGCCAGCAGTATCCACCTGGGGAAAGAGACCCAGTACTTC
. . TRBJ2-6 TRBV7-2 CASSFRTSGANVLTF TGTGCCAGCAGCTTCCGGACGTCTGGGGCCAACGTCCTGACTTTC
. . TRBJ2-2 TRBV4-3 CASSSFPSPLTGELFF TGCGCCAGCAGCTCATTCCCCAGTCCCCTCACCGGGGAGCTGTTTTTT
. . TRBJ2-7 TRBV7-6 CASSLESGQAYEQYF TGTGCCAGCAGCTTGGAGAGTGGGCAGGCCTACGAGCAGTACTTC
few . TRBJ2-1 TRBV9 CASSAEVGSSYNEQFF TGTGCCAGCAGCGCTGAGGTCGGGAGCTCCTACAATGAGCAGTTCTTC
many . TRBJ1-5 TRBV6-6 CASSHYTNQPQHF TGTGCCAGCAGTCACTACACCAATCAGCCCCAGCATTTT
. . TRBJ1-1 TRBV4-1 CASSQVGRGTEAFF TGCGCCAGCAGCCAAGTCGGACGCGGCACTGAAGCTTTCTTT
once . TRBJ2-5 TRBV11-2 CASSLALARLPQETQYF TGTGCCAGCAGCTTAGCCCTAGCGCGATTACCTCAAGAGACCCAGTACTTC
. . TRBJ1-5 TRBV18 CASSIEGGNQPQHF TGTGCCAGCTCAATAGAGGGGGGCAATCAGCCCCAGCATTTT